This T cell receptor (beta chain) is from a study of blood T cell repertoires in COVID-19. Background on the study: The study drew acute and convalescent COVID-19 samples from the United States, Italy and Spain.

In the authors' workflow: Amplification of reference gene primers was used by the study to estimate nucleated cell counts. Here immunoSEQ multiplex PCR was the method, and the copy in TCRdb shows in-frame clones only, minus some. Clone size and the V and J calls come from that table; the DNA yielded D and trimming. The sample lists about 260,000 clones; around 78% were seen once. Germline V gene sequence: CDR1 SGHTA, CDR2 FQGNSA. V trimming: 5 bases; J trimming: 3 bases; junction bases outside the gene matches: 10. This CDR3 is 15 amino acids long. The sequenced material came from peripheral blood. The chain links TRBV7-2 to TRBJ2-7, with 7 bases matching TRBD1. The receptor was isolated from a man aged 55 to 69 who had recovered from COVID-19. DNA for the CDR3: TGTGCCAGCAGCAACAGACAGGGTAGTTTCTACGAGCAGTACTTC. As protein: CASSNRQGSFYEQYF.